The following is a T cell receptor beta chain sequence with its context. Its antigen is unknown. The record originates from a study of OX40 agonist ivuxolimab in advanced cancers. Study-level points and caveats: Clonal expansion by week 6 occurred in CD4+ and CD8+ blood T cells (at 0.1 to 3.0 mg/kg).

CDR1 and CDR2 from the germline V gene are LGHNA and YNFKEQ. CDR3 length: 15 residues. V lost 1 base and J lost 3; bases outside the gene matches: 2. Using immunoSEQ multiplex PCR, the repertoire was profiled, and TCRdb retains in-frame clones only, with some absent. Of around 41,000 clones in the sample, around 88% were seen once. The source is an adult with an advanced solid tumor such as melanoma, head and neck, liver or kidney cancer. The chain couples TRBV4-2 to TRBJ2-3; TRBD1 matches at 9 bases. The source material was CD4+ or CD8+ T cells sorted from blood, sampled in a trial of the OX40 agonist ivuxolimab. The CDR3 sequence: CASSQAGTGTDTQYF. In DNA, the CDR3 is TGTGCCAGCAGCCAAGCGGGGACAGGGACAGATACGCAGTATTTT.